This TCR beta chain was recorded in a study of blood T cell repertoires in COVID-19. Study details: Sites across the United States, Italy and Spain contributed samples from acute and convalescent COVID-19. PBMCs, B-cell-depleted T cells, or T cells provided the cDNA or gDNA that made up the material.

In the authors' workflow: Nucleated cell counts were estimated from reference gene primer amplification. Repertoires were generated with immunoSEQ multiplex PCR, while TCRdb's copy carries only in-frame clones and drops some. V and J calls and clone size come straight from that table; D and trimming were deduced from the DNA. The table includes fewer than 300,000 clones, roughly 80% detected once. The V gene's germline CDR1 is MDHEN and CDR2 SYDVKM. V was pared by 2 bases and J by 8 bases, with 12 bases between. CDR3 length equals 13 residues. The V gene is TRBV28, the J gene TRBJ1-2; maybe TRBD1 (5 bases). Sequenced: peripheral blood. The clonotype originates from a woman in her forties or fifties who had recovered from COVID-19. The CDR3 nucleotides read TGTGCCAGCAGTTTAGGGCAGGGCGAGGGCTACACCTTC. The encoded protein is CASSLGQGEGYTF.